The 9 T cell receptor beta chains given below trace back to one sample, sequenced in a study of human T cells and chemical hapten exposure. The time point was: patch test 1, 2 weeks after DPC sensitization. Treatment specified: therapeutic diphenylcyclopropenone sensitization with weekly scalp DPC. Using its own MiXCR run on the RACE reads, TCRdb lists one record per CDR3 protein. The data show around 380,000 distinct CDR3 sequences, 4.8% seen once. The specimen comprised whole blood, sampled in connection with sensitization to the hapten diphenylcyclopropenone (DPC). Receptors were obtained from a woman in her forties or fifties with alopecia areata. Some clones in this sample may be carry-over from other donors' samples.

This chain joins TRBV12-3 or TRBV12-4 and TRBJ2-2; D remains unclear. This CDR3 comprises 12 residues. V lost 4 bases to trimming and J lost 8 bases, with 8 bases between them. CDR3 protein: CASSYVLGELFF. For the CDR3, the DNA is TGTGCCAGCAGTTATGTCCTAGGGGAGCTGTTTTTT.

Ten or more counts support this clonotype. The rearrangement joins TRBV6-6 to TRBJ1-5; 9 bases map to TRBD1. The germline V gene encodes CDR1 MNHNY and CDR2 SVGAGI (reference sequence). This CDR3 contains 14 residues. V was pared by 6 bases and J by 4 bases, with 4 bases of the junction left unmatched. CDR3 loop: CASRSQGANQPQHF. CDR3 coding DNA: TGTGCCAGCAGATCACAGGGGGCGAATCAGCCCCAGCATTTT.

This clonotype has at least ten counts. The chain is built from TRBV6-1 and TRBJ1-1; possibly TRBD1 for D (5 bases). With 6 bases removed from V and 8 bases from J, the gap between germline ends came to 13 bases. Per the germline V gene, CDR1 is MNHNS and CDR2 is SASEGT. The CDR3 covers 12 residues. The CDR3 sequence: CASSPRGDEAFF. The CDR3 DNA is TGTGCCAGCAGCCCTAGAGGGGACGAAGCTTTCTTT.

The chain joins TRBV3-1 to TRBJ1-2, with D possibly TRBD1 on 6 matching bases. CDR3 size: 17 residues. CDR1 and CDR2 (germline): LGHDT, YNNKEL (reference sequence). V gave up 4 bases and J gave up 8 bases, with 26 bases separating them. The CDR3 DNA reads TGTGCCAGCAGCCCCCCTGGACAGAAATCCCACTATACCGGCTACACCTTC. Translated: CASSPPGQKSHYTGYTF.

The chain employs TRBV5-4 and TRBJ2-1; D is possibly TRBD2 (5 bases). The CDR3 consists of 13 residues. The V gene lost 10 bases and the J gene lost 4 bases, with 15 bases spanning the gap. Germline-derived CDR1 and CDR2 are SGHNT and YYREEE (reference sequence). The CDR3 is CAARGFGYNEQFF. CDR3 DNA sequence: TGTGCCGCCCGAGGGTTTGGGTACAATGAGCAGTTCTTC.

This clonotype appeared many times. The chain has TRBV5-1 and TRBJ2-7; possible D gene TRBD2, 6 bases. The CDR3 contains 16 residues. V lost 1 base, J lost 0 bases, and 14 bases lay in between. The germline CDR1 and CDR2 sequences are SGHRS and YFSETQ. The CDR3 nucleotides are TGCGCCAGCAGCTTGTGGGGCGGGGCAAGCTCCTACGAGCAGTACTTC. Translating gives CASSLWGGASSYEQYF.

This clonotype came up many times. The chain combines TRBV7-8 with TRBJ2-1; D remains ambiguous. CDR3 length: 15 amino acids. Trimming removed 2 bases at V and 4 bases at J, with 12 bases between. The V gene's germline CDR1 is SGHVS and CDR2 FQNEAQ. The CDR3 loop reads CASSLSTRLYNEQFF. CDR3 in DNA: TGTGCCAGCAGCTTATCTACCCGCCTTTACAATGAGCAGTTCTTC.

This clonotype turned up a few times. The chain employs TRBV10-3 and TRBJ1-2; 9 bases agree with TRBD1. The CDR3 totals 13 residues. CDR1 and CDR2 (germline): ENHRY, SYGVKD. Germline trimming cut 4 bases from V and 9 bases from J; bases unmatched to any gene: 6. CDR3 bases: TGTGCCATCAGTGGGGACAGGGATAGCAGCTACACCTTC. Protein product: CAISGDRDSSYTF.

This clonotype was found a few times. CDR3 DNA: TGTGCCAGCAGCCAGCCTCCGGTCTACGAGCAGTACTTC. Translating it yields CASSQPPVYEQYF. The chain links TRBV11-2 to TRBJ2-7; D gene uncertain. The CDR3 covers 13 residues. CDR1 is SGHAT and CDR2 is FQNNGV in the germline V gene. Between the trimmed V and J ends, which lost 5 bases and 3 bases, there was a span of 11 bases. Full variable domain (rest looked up from reference TRBV11-2 and TRBJ2-7): EAGVAQSPRYKIIEKRQSVAFWCNPISGHATLYWYQQILGQGPKLLIQFQNNGVVDDSQLPKDRFSAERLKGVDSTLKIQPAKLEDSAVYLCASSQPPVYEQYFGPGTRLTVT.